The clone carrying this T cell receptor (beta chain) was observed at least ten times. The antigen remains undetermined. The study extracted total RNA from unfractionated whole blood. Each cDNA molecule in the library carried unique molecular identifiers. In the original analysis: Across samples, TCR counts had a median of roughly 98,000 and ranged from about 20,000 to 750,000. TCRdb ran MiXCR on the 5' RACE reads and lists one entry per CDR3 protein. The V and J calls follow TCRdb's processing rather than the paper's. The table shows about 140,000 distinct CDR3 sequences, with around 4.4% occurring only once. V lost 7 bases, J lost 0 bases, and 6 bases lay in between. CDR1 is MNHEY and CDR2 is SVGEGT in the germline V gene. This CDR3 spans 12 amino acids. This record comes from a study of human T cells and chemical hapten exposure. Study-wide results and limits: Among TCRs, those above 1 in 1000 frequency were unaffected by DPC sensitization.

The rearrangement links TRBV6-2 or TRBV6-3 to TRBJ1-1; no clear D. The sequence was obtained from a female donor in good health. The CDR3: CASTRLNTEAFF. The CDR3 DNA is TGTGCCAGCACAAGACTGAACACTGAAGCTTTCTTT.